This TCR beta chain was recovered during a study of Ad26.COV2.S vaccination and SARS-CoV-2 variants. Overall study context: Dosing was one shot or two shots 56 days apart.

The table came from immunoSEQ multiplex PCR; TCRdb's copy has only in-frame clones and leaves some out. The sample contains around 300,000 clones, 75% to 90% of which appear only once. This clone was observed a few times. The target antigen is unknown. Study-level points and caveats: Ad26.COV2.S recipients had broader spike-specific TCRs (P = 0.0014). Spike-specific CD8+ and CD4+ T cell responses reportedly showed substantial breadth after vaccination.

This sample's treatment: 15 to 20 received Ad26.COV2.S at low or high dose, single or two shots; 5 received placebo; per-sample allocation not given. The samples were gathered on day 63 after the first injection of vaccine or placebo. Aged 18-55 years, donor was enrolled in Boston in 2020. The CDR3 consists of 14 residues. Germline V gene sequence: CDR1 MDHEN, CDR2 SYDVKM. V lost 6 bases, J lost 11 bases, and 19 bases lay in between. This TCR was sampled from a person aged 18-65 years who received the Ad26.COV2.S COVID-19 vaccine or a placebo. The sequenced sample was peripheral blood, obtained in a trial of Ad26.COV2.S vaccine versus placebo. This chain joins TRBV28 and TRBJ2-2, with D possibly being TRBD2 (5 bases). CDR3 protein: CASSYSNGPGELFF. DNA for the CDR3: TGTGCCAGCAGCTACAGCAATGGACCGGGAGAGCTGTTTTTT.